The 2 T cell receptor beta chains given below trace back to one sample, sequenced in a study of cytomegalovirus exposure and HLA in healthy donors. This PCR relied on a set of 60 Vbeta primers and 13 Jbeta primers. Assay used: immunoSEQ multiplex PCR; TCRdb lists only in-frame clones, some missing. The table shows roughly 110,000 clones, with roughly 76% occurring only once. Sequencing was done on a sample of PBMCs. Source of these receptors: a woman in her 40s in good health and CMV-seropositive.

A remark on this clone: An end of the junction does not agree with germline; a read error may underlie this. The chain has TRBV6-5 and TRBJ1-2, with D possibly TRBD1 on 5 matching bases. The CDR3 runs to 14 residues. Germline V gene data show CDR1 as MNHEY and CDR2 as SVGAGI. The chain's CDR3 is CASSYSRGGYGYPF. Written as DNA, the CDR3 is TGTGCCAGCAGTTACTCGCGGGGGGGGTATGGCTACCCCTTC.

This clone occurred a few times. The gene calls are TRBV30 and TRBJ1-2; D might be TRBD1 (5 bases). V lost 2 bases and J 8 bases, leaving 18 bases between the germline ends. The CDR3 length is 14 residues. Germline V gene sequence: CDR1 GTSNPN, CDR2 SVGIG (reference sequence). DNA for the CDR3: TGTGCCTGGAGTTCCGGCGGGGCTATGGCGGGCTACACCTTC. Protein product: CAWSSGGAMAGYTF.